Below, 19 T cell receptor beta chains from the same sample are listed, as sequenced in a study of PD-1 blockade in classical Hodgkin lymphoma (dated by TCRdb to about 2020). The label giving this sample's time point can be read as: cycle 2 day 1 (C2D1) of nivolumab. Every trial patient had relapsed following autologous stem cell transplantation, and prior brentuximab vedotin exposure was what differed among cohorts A, B and C. Receptor libraries were prepared by the immunoSEQ multiplex PCR assay. TCRdb retrieved this table from immuneACCESS and kept in-frame rearrangements only. Not all clones are present; in checked studies, unresolved V genes account for under half, and no reason is known for the remainder. In this sample the table shows 24,000 or so clones, just under 80% of which occur a single time. About a sixth of the sample goes to the ten largest clones. The sample was peripheral blood mononuclear cells (PBMCs), taken before the second cycle of nivolumab. The source of these receptors is a human donor with classical Hodgkin lymphoma.

The chain couples TRBV6-5 to TRBJ1-5; D gene ambiguous. Trimming left V 3 bases short and J 1 base short, with 7 bases between. This CDR3 comprises 14 residues. CDR1 is MNHEY, CDR2 SVGAGI, per germline. CDR3 bases: TGTGCCAGCAGTTATAGCTCGAGCAATCAGCCCCAGCATTTT. It yields the protein CASSYSSSNQPQHF.

The J gene is TRBJ2-7, the V gene TRBV4-3; no firm D call. The V end lost 0 bases, the J end lost 3 bases, and 6 bases lay between the germline ends. Germline CDR1 is LGHNA and CDR2 is YSLEER. This CDR3 contains 13 residues. The CDR3 sequence: CASSQETGYEQYF. CDR3 nucleotides: TGCGCCAGCAGCCAAGAGACTGGCTACGAGCAGTACTTC.

This clone was detected only once. The chain recombines TRBV9 with TRBJ2-7; D not resolved. CDR1 is SGDLS and CDR2 is YYNGEE in the germline V gene. Deletions cut 0 bases from V and 4 bases from J, with 11 bases between. The CDR3 consists of 14 residues. As DNA, the CDR3 is TGTGCCAGCAGCGTAGGAGTCAGCCCGTACGAGCAGTACTTC. Encoded protein: CASSVGVSPYEQYF. Using reference TRBV9 and TRBJ2-7 for the parts outside the CDR3, the full variable domain is DSGVTQTPKHLITATGQRVTLRCSPRSGDLSVYWYQQSLDQGLQFLIQYYNGEERAKGNILERFSAQQFPDLHSELNLSSLELGDSALYFCASSVGVSPYEQYFGPGTRLTVT.

Only one count was recorded for this clone. The genes are TRBV19 and TRBJ1-5, with 11 bases matching TRBD1. Per the germline V gene, CDR1 is LNHDA and CDR2 is SQIVND (reference sequence). J lost 7 bases, V lost 7 bases, and 9 bases had no gene match. CDR3 length: 15 amino acids. CDR3 sequence reads: CASNKDRGQGQPQHF. The CDR3 coding sequence is TGTGCCAGTAATAAGGACAGGGGGCAAGGGCAGCCCCAGCATTTT.

The sample holds a few counts of this clone. The chain carries TRBV10-3 and TRBJ1-6; D unclear. CDR3 size: 11 residues. Trimming removed 8 bases at V and 8 bases at J, with 7 bases between. Germline CDR1 reads ENHRY; CDR2 reads SYGVKD. DNA for the CDR3: TGTGCCATCGGTATAGATTCACCCCTCCACTTT. It encodes CAIGIDSPLHF.

The chain has TRBV12-5 and TRBJ2-7, with unresolved D. Trimming left V 2 bases short and J 6 bases short, with 8 bases between. The CDR3 length is 12 residues. Per germline, CDR1 LGHNT and CDR2 FRNRAP. The CDR3 reads CASGLPSREQYV. In nucleotides, the CDR3 is TGTGCTAGTGGTTTGCCTTCCCGCGAGCAGTACGTC.

The chain couples TRBV4-3 to TRBJ2-1; 10 bases are a match to TRBD2. Per the germline V gene, CDR1 is LGHNA and CDR2 is YSLEER. This CDR3 comprises 15 residues. V trimming: 0 bases; J trimming: 5 bases; junction bases outside the gene matches: 1. CDR3 loop: CASSQEGLADNEQFF. Written as DNA, the CDR3 is TGCGCCAGCAGCCAAGAAGGACTAGCGGACAATGAGCAGTTCTTC.

Comments on this clone: Within the sample, other DNA sequences also encode this same CDR3. The gene calls are TRBV2 and TRBJ1-4; D not resolved. V was pared by 3 bases and J by 8 bases, with 10 bases between. The CDR3 spans 13 residues. Germline V gene lookup returns CDR1 SNHLY and CDR2 FYNNEI. The CDR3 nucleotides are TGTGCCAGCAGTGATTCAAGAGGAGAAAAACTGTTTTTT. Translation: CASSDSRGEKLFF.

This chain joins TRBV5-3 and TRBJ2-5; D gene ambiguous. TRBV5-3 is recorded as an ORF, its role being uncertain. V dropped 4 bases and J dropped 5 bases, with 21 bases sitting between them. The CDR3 covers 16 residues. For the CDR3, the DNA is TGTGCCAGAAGCATGGACCGCGTGTACGGAAGGGAGACCCAGTACTTC. As protein: CARSMDRVYGRETQYF.

The chain has TRBV21-1 and TRBJ2-7; the table's D call of TRBD1 was not tested on the DNA. TRBV21-1 represents a pseudogene. The CDR3 loop spans 20 amino acids. The chain's CDR3 is CASSKVGWLQGRRSSYEQYV. The CDR3 DNA sequence: TGTGCCAGCAGCAAAGTTGGATGGTTACAGGGGCGAAGGAGCTCCTACGAGCAGTACGTC.

The rearrangement links TRBV5-4 to TRBJ1-2, with TRBD1 matching over 7 bases. The J segment lost 4 bases and the V segment lost 1 base, leaving 4 bases of the junction unmatched. Per germline, CDR1 SGHNT and CDR2 YYREEE (reference sequence). The CDR3 sequence is 14 residues long. The CDR3 region is CASSLPGQFYGYTF. The DNA of the CDR3 is TGTGCCAGCAGCTTGCCGGGACAGTTCTATGGCTACACCTTC.

The chain combines TRBV27 with TRBJ2-7; TRBD1 matches at 9 bases. This CDR3 has 14 residues. V shed 10 bases, J shed 5 bases, and the junction held 12 bases outside the gene matches. CDR1 is MNHEY, CDR2 SMNVEV, per germline (reference sequence). CDR3 bases: TGTGCCACCAGCAAACAGGGGGCGGCGAACGAGCAGTACGTC. Its translation: CATSKQGAANEQYV.

The rearrangement uses TRBV7-2 and TRBJ1-3; possible D gene TRBD1, 5 bases. Germline V gene sequence: CDR1 SGHTA, CDR2 FQGNSA. Trimming shortened V by 2 bases and J by 3 bases, and 8 bases separated the two germline ends. The CDR3 runs to 14 residues. As DNA, the CDR3 is TGTGCCAGCAGCTTAAACAGGCTTGGAAACACCATATATTTT. Its translation is CASSLNRLGNTIYF. The full variable domain, in which reference TRBV7-2 and TRBJ1-3 provide the parts outside the CDR3, is GAGVSQSPSNKVTEKGKDVELRCDPISGHTALYWYRQSLGQGLEFLIYFQGNSAPDKSGLPSDRFSAERTGGSVSTLTIQRTQQEDSAVYLCASSLNRLGNTIYFGEGSWLTVV.

This clone turned up a few times. The genes are TRBV14 and TRBJ1-2; 7 bases match TRBD1. The V gene end was trimmed by 5 bases and the J gene end by 8 bases; junction bases not matched to a gene: 14. This CDR3 region has 15 residues. Per germline, CDR1 SGHDN and CDR2 FVKESK. CDR3 coding DNA: TGTGCCAGCAGCAAGACTCGAACAGGGGTGGAAGGCTACACCTTC. This sequence encodes CASSKTRTGVEGYTF.

The J gene is TRBJ1-5, the V gene TRBV11-2, with a weak D call TRBD1 (5 bases). The V end lost 2 bases, the J end lost 1 base, and 9 bases lay between the germline ends. The CDR3 is 15 residues long. Per the germline V gene, CDR1 is SGHAT and CDR2 is FQNNGV. The CDR3 spells CASSLSGASNQPQHF. The CDR3 DNA reads TGTGCCAGCAGCTTATCTGGGGCGAGCAATCAGCCCCAGCATTTT.

The chain is built from TRBV28 and TRBJ1-5; D is undetermined. The germline gives CDR1 MDHEN, CDR2 SYDVKM. V was cut by 3 bases and J by 9 bases, with 9 bases left in between. This CDR3 comprises 12 residues. In DNA form, the CDR3 reads TGTGCCAGCAGTTTCTCTGGCGGGCCCCAGCATTTT. Encoded protein: CASSFSGGPQHF.

The chain uses TRBV6-4 and TRBJ2-3, with 8 bases lining up with TRBD2. The CDR3 extends over 15 amino acids. Germline CDR1 is MRHNA and CDR2 is SNTAGT. The V gene end was trimmed by 6 bases and the J gene end by 3 bases; junction bases not matched to a gene: 8. CDR3 loop: CASSPTGGLTDTQYF. The CDR3 DNA sequence: TGTGCCAGCAGCCCAACGGGGGGGCTGACAGATACGCAGTATTTT.

This clone was recorded once. This chain connects TRBV27 to TRBJ1-1; 11 bases match TRBD1. J was trimmed by 1 base and V by 5 bases; bases with no gene match: 3. The germline V gene encodes CDR1 MNHEY and CDR2 SMNVEV (reference sequence). CDR3 length: 15 residues. In nucleotides, the CDR3 is TGTGCCAGCAGTGGACAGGGGGCGCGGAACACTGAAGCTTTCTTT. Its translation is CASSGQGARNTEAFF.

The genes are TRBV10-3 and TRBJ1-1, with a tentative D call TRBD1 (6 bases). Germline V gene data show CDR1 as ENHRY and CDR2 as SYGVKD. Trimming took 5 bases from V and 9 from J, leaving 16 bases between them. The CDR3 runs 13 residues. The CDR3 is CAISPGDLRQAFF. In nucleotides, the CDR3 is TGTGCCATCAGTCCAGGGGACCTTAGGCAAGCTTTCTTT.